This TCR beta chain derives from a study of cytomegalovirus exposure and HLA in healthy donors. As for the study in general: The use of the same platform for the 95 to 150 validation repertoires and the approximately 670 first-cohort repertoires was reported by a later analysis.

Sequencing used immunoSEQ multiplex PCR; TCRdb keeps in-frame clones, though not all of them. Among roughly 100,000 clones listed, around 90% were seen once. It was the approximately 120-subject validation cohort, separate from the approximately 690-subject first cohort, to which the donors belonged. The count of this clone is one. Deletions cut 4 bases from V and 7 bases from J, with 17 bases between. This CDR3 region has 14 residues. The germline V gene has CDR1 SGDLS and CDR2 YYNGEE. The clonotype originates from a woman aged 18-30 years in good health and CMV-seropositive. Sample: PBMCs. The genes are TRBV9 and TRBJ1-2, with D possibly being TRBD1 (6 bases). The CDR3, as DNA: TGTGCCAGCAGCCCCCACAGGGTTTCTGGTGGCTACACCTTC. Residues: CASSPHRVSGGYTF.